This TCR beta chain was captured by sequencing in a study of T cell responses to AZD1222 COVID-19 vaccine. As concerns this clone: Its antigen is still unknown.

Notes on the study in general: Reportedly, close to half of spike-specific TCRs are directed against unmutated variant regions. Spike-specific TCR breadth and depth both grew after two AZD1222 doses. Across the whole spike, CD4 TCRs peaked at regions 160-218 and 743-854.

V shed 6 bases and J 5 bases; nucleotides not matched to a gene: 11. Germline assignment: CDR1 WSHSY and CDR2 SAAADI. The CDR3 runs 16 residues. Clones were sequenced by immunoSEQ multiplex PCR, and TCRdb holds only the in-frame ones, with some missing. The sample contains over 150,000 clones, less than 90% of which appear only once. This chain uses TRBV10-2 with TRBJ2-5; the match to TRBD1 covers 11 bases. The clonotype comes from an adult in good health. This specimen consisted of peripheral blood, obtained on day 0 of MenACWY control vaccination. CDR3 protein: CASSHGQGAVGETQYF. Written as DNA, the CDR3 is TGCGCCAGCAGCCATGGACAGGGGGCTGTGGGTGAGACCCAGTACTTC.